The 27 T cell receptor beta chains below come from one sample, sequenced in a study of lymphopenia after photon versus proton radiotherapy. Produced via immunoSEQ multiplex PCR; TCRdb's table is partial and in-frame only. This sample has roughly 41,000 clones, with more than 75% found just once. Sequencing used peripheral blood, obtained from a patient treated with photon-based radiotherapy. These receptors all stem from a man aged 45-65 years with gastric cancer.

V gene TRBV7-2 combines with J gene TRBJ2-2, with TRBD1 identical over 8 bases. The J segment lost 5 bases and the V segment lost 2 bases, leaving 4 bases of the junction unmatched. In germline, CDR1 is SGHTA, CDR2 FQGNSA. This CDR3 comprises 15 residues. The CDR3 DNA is TGTGCCAGCAGCTTACAACAGGGGGTGACCGGGGAGCTGTTTTTT. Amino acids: CASSLQQGVTGELFF.

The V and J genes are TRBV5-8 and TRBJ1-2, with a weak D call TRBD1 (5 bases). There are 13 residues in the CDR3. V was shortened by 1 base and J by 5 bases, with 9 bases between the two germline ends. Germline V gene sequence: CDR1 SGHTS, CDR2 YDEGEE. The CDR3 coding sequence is TGTGCCAGCAGCTTGAGGGGCCCGTATGGCTACACCTTC. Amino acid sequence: CASSLRGPYGYTF.

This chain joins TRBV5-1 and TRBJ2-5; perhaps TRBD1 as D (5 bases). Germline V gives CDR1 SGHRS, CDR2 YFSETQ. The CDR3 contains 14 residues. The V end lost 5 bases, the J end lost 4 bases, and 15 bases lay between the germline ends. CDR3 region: CASSQPEGVETQYF. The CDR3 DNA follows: TGCGCCAGCAGTCAACCCGAAGGGGTAGAGACCCAGTACTTC.

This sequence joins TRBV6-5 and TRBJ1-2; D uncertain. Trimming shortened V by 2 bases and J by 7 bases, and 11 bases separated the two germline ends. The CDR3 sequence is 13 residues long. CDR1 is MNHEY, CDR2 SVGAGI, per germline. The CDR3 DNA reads TGTGCCAGCAGTTACGGAACCTTCGGTGGCTACACCTTC. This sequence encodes CASSYGTFGGYTF.

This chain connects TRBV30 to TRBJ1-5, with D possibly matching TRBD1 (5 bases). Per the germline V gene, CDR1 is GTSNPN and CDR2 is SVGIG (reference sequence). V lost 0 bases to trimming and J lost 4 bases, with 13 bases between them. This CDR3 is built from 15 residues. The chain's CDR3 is CAWSVRQGWNQPQHF. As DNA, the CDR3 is TGTGCCTGGAGTGTACGTCAGGGATGGAATCAGCCCCAGCATTTT.

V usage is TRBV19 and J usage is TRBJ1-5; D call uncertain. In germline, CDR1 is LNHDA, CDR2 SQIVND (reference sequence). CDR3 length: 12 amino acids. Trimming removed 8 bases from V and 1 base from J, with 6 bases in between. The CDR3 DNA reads TGTGCCAGTGGAGGCAGCAATCAGCCCCAGCATTTT. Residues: CASGGSNQPQHF.

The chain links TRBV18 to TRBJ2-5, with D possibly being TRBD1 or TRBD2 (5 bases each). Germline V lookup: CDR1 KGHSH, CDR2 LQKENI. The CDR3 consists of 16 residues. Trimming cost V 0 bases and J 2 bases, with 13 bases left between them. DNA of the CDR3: TGTGCCAGCTCACCACCAGGGACCTCTCTGCAAGAGACCCAGTACTTC. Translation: CASSPPGTSLQETQYF.

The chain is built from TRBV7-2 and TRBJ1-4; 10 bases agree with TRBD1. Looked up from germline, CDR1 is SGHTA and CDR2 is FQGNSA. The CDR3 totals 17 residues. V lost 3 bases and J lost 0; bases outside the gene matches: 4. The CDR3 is CASSFGQGGATNEKLFF. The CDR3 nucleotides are TGTGCCAGCAGCTTCGGACAGGGGGGTGCAACTAATGAAAAACTGTTTTTT.

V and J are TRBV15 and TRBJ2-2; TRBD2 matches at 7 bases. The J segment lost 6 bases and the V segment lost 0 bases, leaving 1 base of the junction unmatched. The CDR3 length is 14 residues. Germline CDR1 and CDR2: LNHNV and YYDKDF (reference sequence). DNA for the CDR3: TGTGCCACCAGCAGAGATACTAGCGCCGGGGAGCTGTTTTTT. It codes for CATSRDTSAGELFF.

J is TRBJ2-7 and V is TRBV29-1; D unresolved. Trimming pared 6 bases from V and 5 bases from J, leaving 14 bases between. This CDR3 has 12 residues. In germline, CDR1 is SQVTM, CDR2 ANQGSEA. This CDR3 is CSVGRDLHEQYF. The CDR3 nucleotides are TGCAGCGTGGGAAGGGATCTCCACGAGCAGTACTTC.

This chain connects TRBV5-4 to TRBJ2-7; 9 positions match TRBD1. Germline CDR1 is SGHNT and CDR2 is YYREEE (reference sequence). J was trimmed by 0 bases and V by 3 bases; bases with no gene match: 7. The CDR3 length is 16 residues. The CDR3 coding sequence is TGTGCCAGCAGCTCTAAACAGGGGGCGGGCTCCTACGAGCAGTACTTC. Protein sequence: CASSSKQGAGSYEQYF. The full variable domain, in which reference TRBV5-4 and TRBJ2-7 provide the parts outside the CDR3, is ETGVTQSPTHLIKTRGQQVTLRCSSQSGHNTVSWYQQALGQGPQFIFQYYREEENGRGNFPPRFSGLQFPNYSSELNVNALELDDSALYLCASSSKQGAGSYEQYFGPGTRLTVT.

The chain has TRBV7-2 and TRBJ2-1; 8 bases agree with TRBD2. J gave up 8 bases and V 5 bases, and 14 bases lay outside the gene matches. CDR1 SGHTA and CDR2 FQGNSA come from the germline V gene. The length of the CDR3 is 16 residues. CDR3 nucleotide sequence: TGTGCCAGCAGCCGTTATCCGGGAGGGCCTGGTTATGAGCAGTTCTTC. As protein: CASSRYPGGPGYEQFF.

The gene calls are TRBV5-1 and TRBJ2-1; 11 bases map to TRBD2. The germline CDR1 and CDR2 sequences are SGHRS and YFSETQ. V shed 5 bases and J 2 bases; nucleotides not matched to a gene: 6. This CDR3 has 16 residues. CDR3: CASSFSGRATYNEQFF. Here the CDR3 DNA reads TGCGCCAGCAGTTTTAGCGGGAGGGCCACCTACAATGAGCAGTTCTTC.

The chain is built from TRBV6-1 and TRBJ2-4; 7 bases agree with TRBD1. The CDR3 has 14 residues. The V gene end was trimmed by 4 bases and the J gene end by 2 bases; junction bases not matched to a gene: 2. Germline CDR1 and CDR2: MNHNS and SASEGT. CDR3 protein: CASSARGPKNIQYF. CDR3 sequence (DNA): TGTGCCAGCAGTGCAAGGGGGCCCAAAAACATTCAGTACTTC.

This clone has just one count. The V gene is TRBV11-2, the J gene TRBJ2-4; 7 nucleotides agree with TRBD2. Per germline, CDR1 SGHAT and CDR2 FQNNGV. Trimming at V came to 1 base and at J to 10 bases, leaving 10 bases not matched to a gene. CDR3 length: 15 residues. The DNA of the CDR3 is TGTGCCAGCAGCTTAGGGTCTAGCGGTAGGATTATTCAGTACTTC. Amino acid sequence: CASSLGSSGRIIQYF.

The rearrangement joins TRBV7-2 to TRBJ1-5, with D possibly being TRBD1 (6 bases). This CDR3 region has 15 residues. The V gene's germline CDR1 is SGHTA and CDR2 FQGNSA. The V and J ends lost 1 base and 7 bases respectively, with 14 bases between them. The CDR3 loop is CASSLVTGGDQPQHF. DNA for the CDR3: TGTGCCAGCAGCTTAGTTACGGGGGGCGACCAGCCCCAGCATTTT.

The CDR3: CASTKDSPGLGEQFF. CDR3 DNA: TGTGCCAGCACCAAAGACAGCCCTGGCCTCGGTGAGCAGTTCTTC. The chain employs TRBV7-2 and TRBJ2-1, with D possibly being TRBD1 (5 bases). The germline CDR1 and CDR2 sequences are SGHTA and FQGNSA. The CDR3 contains 15 residues. V was trimmed by 7 bases and J by 9 bases, leaving 22 bases between them.

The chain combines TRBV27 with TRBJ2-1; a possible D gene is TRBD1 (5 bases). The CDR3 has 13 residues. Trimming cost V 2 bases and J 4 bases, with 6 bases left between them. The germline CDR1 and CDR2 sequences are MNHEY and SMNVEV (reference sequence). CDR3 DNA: TGTGCCAGCAGTTTAACAGGTTACAATGAGCAGTTCTTC. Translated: CASSLTGYNEQFF.

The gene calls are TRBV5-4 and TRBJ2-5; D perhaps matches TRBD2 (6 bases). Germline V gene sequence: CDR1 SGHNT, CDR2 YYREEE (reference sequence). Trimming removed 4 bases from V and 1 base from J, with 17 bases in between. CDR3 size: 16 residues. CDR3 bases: TGTGCCAGCAGCACCCGACTAGTGGGTCCCCAAGAGACCCAGTACTTC. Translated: CASSTRLVGPQETQYF.

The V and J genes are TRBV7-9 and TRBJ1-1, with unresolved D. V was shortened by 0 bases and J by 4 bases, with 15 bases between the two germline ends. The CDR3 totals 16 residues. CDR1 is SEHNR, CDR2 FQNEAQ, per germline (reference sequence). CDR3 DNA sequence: TGTGCCAGCAGCTTAGCGGGGTCACAGAGGAGCACTGAAGCTTTCTTT. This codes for CASSLAGSQRSTEAFF. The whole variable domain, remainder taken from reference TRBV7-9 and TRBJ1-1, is DTGVSQNPRHKITKRGQNVTFRCDPISEHNRLYWYRQTLGQGPEFLTYFQNEAQLEKSRLLSDRFSAERPKGSFSTLEIQRTEQGDSAMYLCASSLAGSQRSTEAFFGQGTRLTVV.

DNA for the CDR3: TGTGCCAGCAGGGCCGGGACTGATACGCAGTATTTT. Translation: CASRAGTDTQYF. The chain is built from TRBV2 and TRBJ2-3, with D maybe TRBD2 (6 bases). Germline lookup yields CDR1 SNHLY and CDR2 FYNNEI. V was trimmed by 6 bases and J by 6 bases, leaving 10 bases between them. The CDR3 is made up of 12 amino acids.

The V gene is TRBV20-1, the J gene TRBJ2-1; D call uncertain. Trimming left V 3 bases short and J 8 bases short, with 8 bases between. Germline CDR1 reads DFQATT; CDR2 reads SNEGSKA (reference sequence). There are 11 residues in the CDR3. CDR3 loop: CSARRSDEQFF. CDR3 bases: TGCAGTGCTAGGAGATCCGATGAGCAGTTCTTC.

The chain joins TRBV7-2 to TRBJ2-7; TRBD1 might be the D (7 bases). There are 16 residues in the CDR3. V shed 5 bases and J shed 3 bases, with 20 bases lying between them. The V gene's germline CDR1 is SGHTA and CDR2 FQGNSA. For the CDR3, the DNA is TGTGCCAGCAGCCCTTGGGGCGGGACAGAGCGCTACGAGCAGTACTTC. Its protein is CASSPWGGTERYEQYF.

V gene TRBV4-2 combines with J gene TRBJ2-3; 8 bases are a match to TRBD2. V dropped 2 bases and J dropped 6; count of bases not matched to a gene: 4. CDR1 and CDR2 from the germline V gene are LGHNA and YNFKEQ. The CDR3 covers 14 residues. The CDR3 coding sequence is TGTGCCAGCAGCCAAAGGCTAGCGGGCGATACGCAGTATTTT. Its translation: CASSQRLAGDTQYF.

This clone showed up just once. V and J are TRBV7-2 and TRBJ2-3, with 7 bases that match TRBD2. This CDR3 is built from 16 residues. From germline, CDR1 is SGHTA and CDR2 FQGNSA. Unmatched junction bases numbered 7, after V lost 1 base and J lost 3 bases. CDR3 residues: CASSLEETSSTDTQYF. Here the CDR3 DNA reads TGTGCCAGCAGCTTAGAAGAGACTAGCAGTACAGATACGCAGTATTTT. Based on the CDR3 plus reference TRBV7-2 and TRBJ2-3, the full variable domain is GAGVSQSPSNKVTEKGKDVELRCDPISGHTALYWYRQSLGQGLEFLIYFQGNSAPDKSGLPSDRFSAERTGGSVSTLTIQRTQQEDSAVYLCASSLEETSSTDTQYFGPGTRLTVL.

The CDR3, as DNA: TGTGCCAGCAGTGATGGGACGCTTCTGACTGGAAACACCATATATTTT. It translates to CASSDGTLLTGNTIYF. V usage is TRBV2 and J usage is TRBJ1-3; possibly TRBD1 for D (5 bases). The CDR3 has 16 amino acids. From germline, CDR1 is SNHLY and CDR2 FYNNEI. V shed 3 bases and J shed 2 bases, with 14 bases lying between them.

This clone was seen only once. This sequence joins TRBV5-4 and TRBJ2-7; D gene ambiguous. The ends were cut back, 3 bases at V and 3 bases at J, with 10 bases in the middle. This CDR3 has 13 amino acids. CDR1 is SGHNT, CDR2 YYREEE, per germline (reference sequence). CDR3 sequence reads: CASSWQRSYEQYF. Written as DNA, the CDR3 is TGTGCCAGCAGCTGGCAGCGAAGCTACGAGCAGTACTTC.